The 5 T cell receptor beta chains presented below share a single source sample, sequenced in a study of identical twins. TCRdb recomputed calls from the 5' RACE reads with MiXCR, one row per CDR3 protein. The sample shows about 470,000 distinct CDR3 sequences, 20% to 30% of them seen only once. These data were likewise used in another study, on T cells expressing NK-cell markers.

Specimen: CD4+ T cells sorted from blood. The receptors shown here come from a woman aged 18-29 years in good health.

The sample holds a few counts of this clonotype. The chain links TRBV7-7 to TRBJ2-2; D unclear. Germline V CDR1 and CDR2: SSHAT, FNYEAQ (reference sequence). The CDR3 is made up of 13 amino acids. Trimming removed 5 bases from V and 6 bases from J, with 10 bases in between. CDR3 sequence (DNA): TGTGCCAGCAGCGCCGCTGGTCCCGGGGAGCTGTTTTTT. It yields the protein CASSAAGPGELFF.

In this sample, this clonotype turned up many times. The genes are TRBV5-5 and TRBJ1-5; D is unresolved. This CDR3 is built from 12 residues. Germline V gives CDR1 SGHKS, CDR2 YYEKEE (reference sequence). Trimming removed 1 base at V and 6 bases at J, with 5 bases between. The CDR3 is CASSLSGQPQHF. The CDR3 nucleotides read TGTGCCAGCAGCTTGTCGGGTCAGCCCCAGCATTTT.

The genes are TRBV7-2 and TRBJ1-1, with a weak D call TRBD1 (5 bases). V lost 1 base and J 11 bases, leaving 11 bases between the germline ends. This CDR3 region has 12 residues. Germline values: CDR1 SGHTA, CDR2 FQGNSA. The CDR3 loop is CASSLDVGPAFF. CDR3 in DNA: TGTGCCAGCAGCTTAGATGTGGGACCCGCTTTCTTT.

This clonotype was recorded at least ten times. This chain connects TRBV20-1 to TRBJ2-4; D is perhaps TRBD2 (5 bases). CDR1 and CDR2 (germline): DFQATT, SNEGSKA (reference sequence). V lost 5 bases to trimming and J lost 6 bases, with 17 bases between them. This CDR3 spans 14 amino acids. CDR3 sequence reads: CSADGHGEGNIQYF. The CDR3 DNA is TGCAGTGCTGACGGCCACGGAGAGGGAAACATTCAGTACTTC.

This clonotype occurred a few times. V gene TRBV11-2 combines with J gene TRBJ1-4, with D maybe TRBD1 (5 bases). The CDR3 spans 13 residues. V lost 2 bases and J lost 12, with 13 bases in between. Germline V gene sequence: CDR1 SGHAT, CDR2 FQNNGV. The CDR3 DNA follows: TGTGCCAGCAGCTTATCAGGGATTGGGGAACTGTTTTTT. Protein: CASSLSGIGELFF.